This TCR beta chain was observed in a study of T-cell reconstitution after alpha-beta-depleted transplantation in children. Notes on the study in general: Surviving recipient cells, namely T cells and thymic progenitors, were the source of high day-60 TCRbeta diversity in some patients. After transplant, at about two months, alpha-beta T cells were reportedly derived from several hundred expanded graft clones. Newly produced T cells mostly accounted for T-cell counts and diversity one year post-transplant.

This clonotype came up many times. The target antigen is unknown. During its preparation, the TCRbeta library received unique molecular identifiers. One entry per CDR3 protein, called by TCRdb with MiXCR from the PCR reads. The table has approximately 520,000 distinct CDR3 sequences, about an eighth seen once. The V gene lost 4 bases and the J gene lost 5 bases, with 13 bases spanning the gap. Germline assignment: CDR1 SGHDT and CDR2 YYEEEE. The CDR3 runs to 13 residues. The source of this sequence is a female patient younger than 10 who had a stem cell transplant for aplastic anemia, so the T cells may come from the graft donor. The chain recombines TRBV5-6 with TRBJ2-7, with D possibly being TRBD2 (6 bases). The material was PBMCs, mostly from graft donor cells, obtained 180 days after TCRalphabeta/CD19-depleted stem cell transplant. CDR3 sequence (DNA): TGTGCCAGCAGCGTGGGACTTTACAACGAGCAGTACGTC. Translating it yields CASSVGLYNEQYV.